The following is a T cell receptor (beta chain) sequence with its context. The data stem from a study of blood T cell repertoires in COVID-19. Study-wide background: Acute and convalescent COVID-19 specimens originated in the United States, Italy and Spain. PBMCs, B-cell-depleted T cells, or T cells provided the cDNA or gDNA that made up the material.

The CDR3 runs 15 residues. V lost 4 bases to trimming and J lost 7 bases; unmatched junction nucleotides: 11. Germline V CDR1 and CDR2: KGHDR, SFDVKD. As processed by the authors: It was from reference gene primer amplification that nucleated cell counts were estimated. Using immunoSEQ multiplex PCR, the repertoire was profiled, and TCRdb retains in-frame clones only, with some absent. D and trimming come from the DNA, and the V and J calls and clone size come from that table. Among 180,000 or so clones listed, about 88% were seen once. The sample taken for sequencing was peripheral blood. This chain connects TRBV24-1 to TRBJ1-2; the match to TRBD1 covers 7 bases. This TCR was recovered from a woman aged 80 or over in a cohort sampled during active or convalescent COVID-19. For the CDR3, the DNA is TGTGCCACCAGTGACCAGACAGGGACTTTAAGTGGCTACACCTTC. This translates into CATSDQTGTLSGYTF.